A single sample is the source of the 7 T cell receptor beta chains below, sequenced in a study of blood T cell repertoires in COVID-19. Profiled with immunoSEQ multiplex PCR; TCRdb holds only in-frame clones, not every one. Here the sample spans approximately 74,000 clones, 80% to 90% being singletons. The sequenced sample was peripheral blood. Receptors originate from a woman of 80 years or more with active or convalescent COVID-19.

The gene calls are TRBV9 and TRBJ2-3; D unresolved. CDR3 length: 12 residues. The germline V and J ends were trimmed by 4 bases and 6 bases, with 9 bases remaining between them. The germline gives CDR1 SGDLS, CDR2 YYNGEE. The CDR3 loop reads CASSPGFDTQYF. DNA of the CDR3: TGTGCCAGCAGCCCCGGGTTTGATACGCAGTATTTT.

The chain links TRBV30 to TRBJ2-1; the match to TRBD2 covers 12 bases. This CDR3 contains 16 residues. Looked up from germline, CDR1 is GTSNPN and CDR2 is SVGIG (reference sequence). V shed 5 bases, J shed 9 bases, and the junction held 14 bases outside the gene matches. The CDR3 loop is CAWAPWTSGAQGEQFF. CDR3 DNA sequence: TGTGCCTGGGCTCCTTGGACTAGCGGGGCCCAGGGTGAGCAGTTCTTC.

The rearrangement joins TRBV18 to TRBJ2-7; 8 bases agree with TRBD2. Looked up from germline, CDR1 is KGHSH and CDR2 is LQKENI. The CDR3 spans 15 residues. Trimming cost V 2 bases and J 3 bases; bases outside gene matches: 6. The CDR3 is CASSPEVAGYYEQYF. DNA for the CDR3: TGTGCCAGCTCACCAGAGGTAGCGGGGTACTACGAGCAGTACTTC.

The V and J genes are TRBV19 and TRBJ2-1; 16 bases match TRBD2. CDR3 size: 19 residues. The germline V gene has CDR1 LNHDA and CDR2 SQIVND (reference sequence). With 3 bases clipped from V and 3 bases from J, the junction kept 8 bases outside the gene matches. This CDR3 is CASSIRGTSGGGFYNEQFF. CDR3 bases: TGTGCCAGTAGTATCCGAGGGACTAGCGGGGGGGGCTTCTACAATGAGCAGTTCTTC.

The rearrangement uses TRBV4-1 and TRBJ2-7, with 10 bases aligning to TRBD1. In germline, CDR1 is MGHRA, CDR2 YSYEKL. CDR3 length: 15 amino acids. Trimming took 2 bases from V and 2 from J; bases not matched to a gene: 3. CDR3 region: CASSQTGQGTYEQYF. The DNA of the CDR3 is TGCGCCAGCAGCCAAACGGGACAGGGGACCTACGAGCAGTACTTC.

This rearrangement joins TRBV27 to TRBJ1-3; D call uncertain. This CDR3 comprises 13 residues. Germline values: CDR1 MNHEY, CDR2 SMNVEV (reference sequence). Trimming took off 5 bases at V and 4 bases at J, with 9 bases between the two ends. Written as DNA, the CDR3 is TGTGCCAGCAGTACCGGGATCGGAAACACCATATATTTT. Translation gives CASSTGIGNTIYF.

The chain recombines TRBV29-1 with TRBJ1-1, with no clear D. The CDR3 length is 12 residues. Germline assignment: CDR1 SQVTM and CDR2 ANQGSEA. V was shortened by 4 bases and J by 4 bases, with 10 bases between the two germline ends. The CDR3 loop reads CSVAALVTEAFF. CDR3 nucleotide sequence: TGCAGCGTTGCAGCTCTAGTCACTGAAGCTTTCTTT. The whole variable domain, remainder taken from reference TRBV29-1 and TRBJ1-1, is SAVISQKPSRDICQRGTSLTIQCQVDSQVTMMFWYRQQPGQSLTLIATANQGSEATYESGFVIDKFPISRPNLTFSTLTVSNMSPEDSSIYLCSVAALVTEAFFGQGTRLTVV.